Presented here are 11 T cell receptor beta chains from one specimen sequenced in a study of spatial heterogeneity in lung cancer. General observations from the study: The study found that expanded intratumoral alpha and beta TCR counts tracked tumor mutation counts.

MiXCR was run by TCRdb on the 5' RACE reads, yielding one entry per CDR3 protein. The profile shows about 4,500 distinct CDR3 sequences, roughly 7% of them singletons. Antigens for these TCRs are unknown. The time point denotes: sample taken at primary tumor resection. The sample here was lung tumor tissue, taken at surgery. The receptors come from a male donor with early-stage non-small cell lung cancer.

This clonotype qualifies as medium-sized. V gene TRBV20-1 combines with J gene TRBJ2-5; D unclear. Trimming removed 5 bases at V and 2 bases at J, with 15 bases between. The CDR3 extends over 14 amino acids. Germline lookup yields CDR1 DFQATT and CDR2 SNEGSKA (reference sequence). CDR3 nucleotides: TGCAGTGCTGGTGGACGGTGGTCACAAGAGACCCAGTACTTC. Its protein product is CSAGGRWSQETQYF.

As to this clonotype: It may be a read error: a sequence one base away is much more abundant. The V gene is TRBV29-1, the J gene TRBJ2-1; D is perhaps TRBD2 (5 bases). Deletions cut 4 bases from V and 3 bases from J, with 16 bases between. In germline, CDR1 is SQVTM, CDR2 ANQGSEA. This CDR3 is built from 15 residues. In DNA form, the CDR3 reads TGCAGCGTTGTCGAGAGGGCCTTTTACTACAATGAGCAGTTCTTC. As protein: CSVVERAFYYNEQFF.

This clonotype counts as medium-sized. This chain joins TRBV18 and TRBJ2-7; D unresolved. Deletions cut 3 bases from V and 7 bases from J, with 16 bases between. Germline V gene data show CDR1 as KGHSH and CDR2 as LQKENI. CDR3 length: 14 amino acids. The CDR3 nucleotides are TGTGCCAGCTCACCCTCTGAAGGGATGGGGGAGCAGTACTTC. Amino acids: CASSPSEGMGEQYF.

The chain joins TRBV5-6 to TRBJ2-3; 8 nucleotides agree with TRBD2. V dropped 0 bases and J dropped 2; count of bases not matched to a gene: 2. The CDR3 extends over 15 amino acids. CDR1 and CDR2 from the germline V gene are SGHDT and YYEEEE. Here the CDR3 DNA reads TGTGCCAGCAGCTTGGCGGGGGGGTCCACAGATACGCAGTATTTT. Translated, it gives CASSLAGGSTDTQYF. The entire variable domain, with the rest obtained from reference TRBV5-6 and TRBJ2-3, is as follows: DAGVTQSPTHLIKTRGQQVTLRCSPKSGHDTVSWYQQALGQGPQFIFQYYEEEERQRGNFPDRFSGHQFPNYSSELNVNALLLGDSALYLCASSLAGGSTDTQYFGPGTRLTVL.

This clonotype was detected ten times or more. The chain employs TRBV11-2 and TRBJ2-3; 7 nucleotides line up with TRBD2. V gave up 4 bases and J gave up 0 bases; unmatched junction bases: 16. Per germline, CDR1 SGHAT and CDR2 FQNNGV. CDR3 length equals 19 residues. In DNA form, the CDR3 reads TGTGCCAGCAGCTACCCTCACGGACTAGTGGGACTGAGCACAGATACGCAGTATTTT. The encoded protein is CASSYPHGLVGLSTDTQYF.

This clonotype was counted at least ten times. The gene calls are TRBV20-1 and TRBJ1-1, with TRBD1 identical over 11 bases. The CDR3 totals 13 residues. The germline CDR1 and CDR2 sequences are DFQATT and SNEGSKA (reference sequence). V gave up 5 bases and J gave up 4 bases; unmatched junction bases: 3. The CDR3 protein is CSALGQGGTEAFF. CDR3 DNA sequence: TGCAGTGCTCTGGGACAGGGGGGCACTGAAGCTTTCTTT.

This clonotype counts as medium-sized. V is TRBV5-1 and J is TRBJ2-7; D is perhaps TRBD1 (6 bases). CDR1 and CDR2 from the germline V gene are SGHRS and YFSETQ. This CDR3 contains 14 residues. V lost 4 bases to trimming and J lost 6 bases, with 17 bases between them. The CDR3, as DNA: TGCGCCAGCAGCCCAGGGGACCACTGGGGCGAGCAGTACTTC. As protein: CASSPGDHWGEQYF.

At least ten counts were recorded for this clonotype. This chain links TRBV5-1 with TRBJ2-7, with D possibly TRBD2 on 6 matching bases. Germline CDR1 reads SGHRS; CDR2 reads YFSETQ. The V end was cut by 3 bases, the J end by 7 bases, with 20 bases between. The CDR3 runs 15 residues. This chain's CDR3 is CASSSTPGLSEEQYF. The DNA of the CDR3 is TGCGCCAGCAGCTCGACGCCGGGACTGTCGGAAGAGCAGTACTTC. Based on the CDR3 plus reference TRBV5-1 and TRBJ2-7, the full variable domain is KAGVTQTPRYLIKTRGQQVTLSCSPISGHRSVSWYQQTPGQGLQFLFEYFSETQRNKGNFPGRFSGRQFSNSRSEMNVSTLELGDSALYLCASSSTPGLSEEQYFGPGTRLTVT.

In its sample, this clonotype is medium-sized. The chain joins TRBV6-5 to TRBJ1-5, with D unclear. V was trimmed by 8 bases and J by 5 bases, leaving 13 bases between them. This CDR3 is 13 amino acids long. The germline V gene has CDR1 MNHEY and CDR2 SVGAGI. The CDR3 DNA is TGTGCCAGCCGCAGTTTGTCCGATCAGCCCCAGCATTTT. Amino acids: CASRSLSDQPQHF.

The chain is built from TRBV28 and TRBJ2-2; tentatively, D is TRBD1 (5 bases). The CDR3 has 15 amino acids. Germline CDR1 reads MDHEN; CDR2 reads SYDVKM. V lost 5 bases to trimming and J lost 4 bases, with 14 bases between them. CDR3 DNA sequence: TGTGCCAGCAGTGGGTTCAGCAGGGCCACCGGGGAGCTGTTTTTT. Its protein is CASSGFSRATGELFF.

This clonotype was seen ten or more times. The chain joins TRBV24-1 to TRBJ2-1; 8 bases line up with TRBD1. This CDR3 region has 16 residues. V lost 3 bases and J lost 3; bases outside the gene matches: 6. From germline, CDR1 is KGHDR and CDR2 SFDVKD. The CDR3 spells CATSDTTGAYYNEQFF. The CDR3, as DNA: TGTGCCACCAGTGATACGACAGGGGCGTACTACAATGAGCAGTTCTTC.